Presented here are 28 T cell receptor beta chains from one specimen sequenced in a study of cytomegalovirus exposure and HLA in healthy donors. Sequencing used immunoSEQ multiplex PCR; TCRdb keeps in-frame clones, though not all of them. The sample has 150,000 to 180,000 clones, about 86% seen once; the top ten hold roughly 1.9%. Sample: PBMCs. These TCRs come from a human donor in good health.

The V and J genes are TRBV30 and TRBJ1-1; D perhaps matches TRBD1 (5 bases). Between the trimmed V and J ends, which lost 0 bases and 0 bases, there was a span of 11 bases. The germline V gene encodes CDR1 GTSNPN and CDR2 SVGIG (reference sequence). The CDR3 extends over 15 amino acids. This CDR3 reads CAWSVRRGVNTEAFF. Here the CDR3 DNA reads TGTGCCTGGAGTGTACGTCGGGGGGTGAACACTGAAGCTTTCTTT. The variable domain in full, with the rest retrieved from reference TRBV30 and TRBJ1-1, is SQTIHQWPATLVQPVGSPLSLECTVEGTSNPNLYWYRQAAGRGLQLLFYSVGIGQISSEVPQNLSASRPQDRQFILSSKKLLLSDSGFYLCAWSVRRGVNTEAFFGQGTRLTVV.

The chain recombines TRBV29-1 with TRBJ1-2, with 7 positions matching TRBD1. CDR1 and CDR2 from the germline V gene are SQVTM and ANQGSEA. V shed 8 bases and J 2 bases; nucleotides not matched to a gene: 8. CDR3 length: 13 residues. The CDR3 reads CSSRDSWNYGYTF. In DNA, the CDR3 is TGCAGCTCCCGGGACAGCTGGAACTATGGCTACACCTTC.

The gene calls are TRBV11-2 and TRBJ1-2; D remains ambiguous. V was cut by 1 base and J by 2 bases, with 5 bases left in between. The CDR3 spans 13 residues. Germline V CDR1 and CDR2: SGHAT, FQNNGV. The CDR3 spells CASSLVSNYGYTF. In DNA, the CDR3 is TGTGCCAGCAGCTTAGTATCGAACTATGGCTACACCTTC.

The rearrangement uses TRBV5-4 and TRBJ2-1; D uncertain. The CDR3 extends over 13 amino acids. CDR1 is SGHNT, CDR2 YYREEE, per germline (reference sequence). V lost 2 bases and J lost 5, with 8 bases in between. The CDR3 DNA is TGTGCCAGCAGCTTCGGGTCGAACAATGAGCAGTTCTTC. Translating gives CASSFGSNNEQFF.

The J gene is TRBJ1-2, the V gene TRBV11-2, with D possibly matching TRBD1 (5 bases). The CDR3 totals 13 residues. Per germline, CDR1 SGHAT and CDR2 FQNNGV. V dropped 5 bases and J dropped 4 bases, with 11 bases sitting between them. CDR3 sequence (DNA): TGTGCCAGCAGCATAGGCAGGGCCTATGGCTACACCTTC. It yields the protein CASSIGRAYGYTF.

The chain links TRBV5-1 to TRBJ2-2, with D possibly being TRBD2 (6 bases). The CDR3 totals 16 residues. The germline V gene has CDR1 SGHRS and CDR2 YFSETQ. The V and J ends lost 5 bases and 3 bases respectively, with 17 bases between them. In DNA form, the CDR3 reads TGCGCCAGCAGTCGTTCGGAGGGTACGGACACCGGGGAGCTGTTTTTT. Encoded protein: CASSRSEGTDTGELFF.

This clone showed up just a few times. Written as DNA, the CDR3 is TGTGCCACCAGCAGTCATCCCGAGGGCCTCTATGGCTACACCTTC. It is translated as CATSSHPEGLYGYTF. The genes are TRBV15 and TRBJ1-2; D is ambiguous. The CDR3 is made up of 15 amino acids. Germline V gene lookup returns CDR1 LNHNV and CDR2 YYDKDF (reference sequence). V gave up 3 bases and J gave up 4 bases, with 15 bases separating them. The variable domain in full, completed from reference TRBV15 and TRBJ1-2, reads DAMVIQNPRYQVTQFGKPVTLSCSQTLNHNVMYWYQQKSSQAPKLLFHYYDKDFNNEADTPDNFQSRRPNTSFCFLDIRSPGLGDTAMYLCATSSHPEGLYGYTFGSGTRLTVV.

The gene calls are TRBV7-9 and TRBJ1-1, with TRBD1 matching over 10 bases. V was clipped by 4 bases and J by 6 bases; unmatched bases: 14. CDR1 and CDR2 from the germline V gene are SEHNR and FQNEAQ (reference sequence). CDR3 length: 17 amino acids. CDR3 DNA: TGTGCCAGCAGCTCCACACTGACAGGGGGCGGCTCGGCTGAAGCTTTCTTT. Residues: CASSSTLTGGGSAEAFF. The full variable domain, with the rest looked up from reference TRBV7-9 and TRBJ1-1, is DTGVSQNPRHKITKRGQNVTFRCDPISEHNRLYWYRQTLGQGPEFLTYFQNEAQLEKSRLLSDRFSAERPKGSFSTLEIQRTEQGDSAMYLCASSSTLTGGGSAEAFFGQGTRLTVV.

The chain is built from TRBV5-1 and TRBJ2-2, with D maybe TRBD1 (5 bases). Per the germline V gene, CDR1 is SGHRS and CDR2 is YFSETQ. Trimming took off 7 bases at V and 5 bases at J, with 12 bases between the two ends. The CDR3 spans 13 residues. CDR3 residues: CASGDSLTGELFF. In DNA, the CDR3 is TGCGCCAGCGGAGACAGTTTGACCGGGGAGCTGTTTTTT.

This clone is a singleton in its sample. V gene TRBV14 combines with J gene TRBJ1-2, with D uncertain. The CDR3 is made up of 15 amino acids. In germline, CDR1 is SGHDN, CDR2 FVKESK. V was trimmed by 5 bases and J by 7 bases, leaving 20 bases between them. The CDR3 reads CASSAILGNRGGYTF. The DNA of the CDR3 is TGTGCCAGCAGCGCCATTTTGGGTAATCGGGGTGGCTACACCTTC.

The genes are TRBV15 and TRBJ2-7, with 11 bases aligning to TRBD1. The J segment lost 2 bases and the V segment lost 1 base, leaving 4 bases of the junction unmatched. From germline, CDR1 is LNHNV and CDR2 YYDKDF (reference sequence). The CDR3 is made up of 16 amino acids. The CDR3 coding sequence is TGTGCCACCAGCAGAGCCGGGACAGGGGGGGCCTACGAGCAGTACTTC. As protein: CATSRAGTGGAYEQYF.

This chain joins TRBV6-6 and TRBJ1-1; unclear D gene. Per germline, CDR1 MNHNY and CDR2 SVGAGI (reference sequence). This CDR3 region has 14 residues. The ends were cut back, 6 bases at V and 4 bases at J, with 15 bases in the middle. CDR3 residues: CASRNQVLGTEAFF. DNA of the CDR3: TGTGCCAGCAGAAACCAGGTACTGGGCACTGAAGCTTTCTTT.

V usage is TRBV6-6 and J usage is TRBJ2-3; TRBD2 aligns across 9 bases. V lost 0 bases and J lost 3; bases outside the gene matches: 1. The CDR3 contains 15 residues. Germline V gene lookup returns CDR1 MNHNY and CDR2 SVGAGI (reference sequence). CDR3 residues: CASSYSGLATDTQYF. The CDR3 DNA reads as TGTGCCAGCAGTTACTCGGGACTAGCAACAGATACGCAGTATTTT.

The rearrangement uses TRBV9 and TRBJ1-1; 8 bases match TRBD1. The CDR3 loop spans 15 amino acids. Germline values: CDR1 SGDLS, CDR2 YYNGEE. V lost 1 base and J lost 6; bases outside the gene matches: 8. CDR3 residues: CASSVRGDRFAEAFF. The CDR3 DNA reads TGTGCCAGCAGCGTAAGAGGGGACAGGTTCGCTGAAGCTTTCTTT.

The chain combines TRBV7-2 with TRBJ2-5; TRBD2 matches at 9 bases. The CDR3 covers 16 residues. The trim removed 5 bases at V and 0 bases at J, leaving 7 bases unmatched. Germline V CDR1 and CDR2: SGHTA, FQGNSA. CDR3 in amino acids: CASSTGSGGNQETQYF. Written as DNA, the CDR3 is TGTGCCAGCAGCACAGGCAGCGGGGGGAACCAAGAGACCCAGTACTTC. Looking up the rest from reference TRBV7-2 and TRBJ2-5 gives the full variable domain: GAGVSQSPSNKVTEKGKDVELRCDPISGHTALYWYRQSLGQGLEFLIYFQGNSAPDKSGLPSDRFSAERTGGSVSTLTIQRTQQEDSAVYLCASSTGSGGNQETQYFGPGTRLLVL.

This clone was observed a handful of times. The chain employs TRBV27 and TRBJ1-1; D is undetermined. The CDR3 extends over 14 amino acids. CDR1 is MNHEY, CDR2 SMNVEV, per germline (reference sequence). V shed 2 bases and J shed 0 bases, with 7 bases lying between them. This CDR3 reads CASSLRDMNTEAFF. CDR3 nucleotides: TGTGCCAGCAGTTTACGAGACATGAACACTGAAGCTTTCTTT.

This chain connects TRBV7-2 to TRBJ1-2; TRBD1 might be the D (6 bases). The germline V and J ends were trimmed by 5 bases and 0 bases, with 16 bases remaining between them. CDR1 is SGHTA, CDR2 FQGNSA, per germline. This CDR3 is 16 amino acids long. The chain's CDR3 is CASSPTGHFTNYGYTF. For the CDR3, the DNA is TGTGCCAGCAGCCCCACAGGGCACTTTACTAACTATGGCTACACCTTC.

This chain connects TRBV2 to TRBJ1-1; D is perhaps TRBD1 (5 bases). The germline CDR1 and CDR2 sequences are SNHLY and FYNNEI. The CDR3 runs to 13 residues. Between the trimmed V and J ends, which lost 2 bases and 11 bases, there was a span of 15 bases. The CDR3 sequence: CASSETAGLGAFF. CDR3 sequence (DNA): TGTGCCAGCAGTGAAACGGCGGGACTTGGCGCTTTCTTT. The variable domain in full, completed from reference TRBV2 and TRBJ1-1, reads EPEVTQTPSHQVTQMGQEVILRCVPISNHLYFYWYRQILGQKVEFLVSFYNNEISEKSEIFDDQFSVERPDGSNFTLKIRSTKLEDSAMYFCASSETAGLGAFFGQGTRLTVV.

The chain recombines TRBV7-2 with TRBJ2-7; 9 bases are shared with TRBD1. Germline assignment: CDR1 SGHTA and CDR2 FQGNSA. V dropped 5 bases and J dropped 3; count of bases not matched to a gene: 8. This CDR3 spans 15 amino acids. The CDR3 DNA follows: TGTGCCAGCAGCCGCTTGGGACAGGGAAGCTACGAGCAGTACTTC. This sequence encodes CASSRLGQGSYEQYF.

To note about this clone: Distinct nucleotide sequences in the sample also encode this CDR3. The chain couples TRBV18 to TRBJ2-7; 7 nucleotides align to TRBD1. The CDR3 extends over 12 amino acids. Germline V gene lookup returns CDR1 KGHSH and CDR2 LQKENI. V shed 6 bases and J 6 bases; nucleotides not matched to a gene: 5. The CDR3 spells CASSRDRVEQYF. CDR3 DNA: TGTGCCAGCTCCCGCGACAGGGTCGAGCAGTACTTC.

V usage is TRBV4-3 and J usage is TRBJ2-3, with no clear D. Germline lookup yields CDR1 LGHNA and CDR2 YSLEER. Trimming removed 1 base from V and 2 bases from J, with 13 bases in between. The CDR3 has 16 amino acids. The CDR3 nucleotides are TGCGCCAGCAGCCAAGGCAATTCTAAAATCACAGATACGCAGTATTTT. Translated, it gives CASSQGNSKITDTQYF.

V is TRBV27 and J is TRBJ2-2; a possible D gene is TRBD2 (6 bases). Germline CDR1 reads MNHEY; CDR2 reads SMNVEV (reference sequence). Trimming removed 5 bases from V and 7 bases from J, with 23 bases in between. CDR3 length: 17 residues. This chain's CDR3 is CASSRNGAGMEGGELFF. CDR3 DNA: TGTGCCAGCAGTAGGAACGGAGCTGGAATGGAGGGCGGGGAGCTGTTTTTT.

The genes are TRBV28 and TRBJ2-5, with 14 bases identical to TRBD2. Germline CDR1 and CDR2: MDHEN and SYDVKM. The junction had 5 bases not matched to a gene; V was cut back by 3 bases and J by 5 bases. CDR3 length: 16 residues. DNA for the CDR3: TGTGCCAGCAGTTTTCCGGGACTAGCGGGAGAGGAGACCCAGTACTTC. Translated: CASSFPGLAGEETQYF.

The chain joins TRBV11-2 to TRBJ2-1, with D possibly being TRBD1 (5 bases). Germline V lookup: CDR1 SGHAT, CDR2 FQNNGV. The ends were cut back, 0 bases at V and 4 bases at J, with 13 bases in the middle. The CDR3 runs 16 residues. CDR3 residues: CASSLDGHRVYNEQFF. The CDR3 DNA sequence: TGTGCCAGCAGCTTAGATGGACATAGAGTTTACAATGAGCAGTTCTTC. Using reference TRBV11-2 and TRBJ2-1 for the parts outside the CDR3, the full variable domain is EAGVAQSPRYKIIEKRQSVAFWCNPISGHATLYWYQQILGQGPKLLIQFQNNGVVDDSQLPKDRFSAERLKGVDSTLKIQPAKLEDSAVYLCASSLDGHRVYNEQFFGPGTRLTVL.

The gene calls are TRBV15 and TRBJ2-2, with 11 positions matching TRBD2. Trimming removed 0 bases from V and 6 bases from J; junction bases left unmatched: 21. Per the germline V gene, CDR1 is LNHNV and CDR2 is YYDKDF (reference sequence). The CDR3 consists of 22 residues. The CDR3 sequence is CATSRDLVGTSGRKAGAGELFF. In DNA, the CDR3 is TGTGCCACCAGCAGAGATTTAGTTGGAACTAGCGGGAGAAAGGCGGGGGCCGGGGAGCTGTTTTTT.

The chain's CDR3 is CASSRREGRTQYF. CDR3 nucleotides: TGTGCCAGCAGTCGAAGAGAGGGTCGAACGCAGTATTTT. The V gene is TRBV27, the J gene TRBJ2-3, with a possible D match to TRBD2 (5 bases). Germline V lookup: CDR1 MNHEY, CDR2 SMNVEV (reference sequence). V was trimmed by 5 bases and J by 9 bases, leaving 15 bases between them. The CDR3 spans 13 residues.

The chain links TRBV9 to TRBJ2-1; D possibly corresponds to TRBD2 (7 bases). The length of the CDR3 is 14 residues. The V and J ends lost 3 bases and 12 bases respectively, with 19 bases between them. Per the germline V gene, CDR1 is SGDLS and CDR2 is YYNGEE. CDR3 region: CASSAAGASVGQFF. The DNA for the CDR3 is TGTGCCAGCAGCGCCGCGGGGGCATCTGTTGGGCAGTTCTTC. Using reference TRBV9 and TRBJ2-1 for the parts outside the CDR3, the full variable domain is DSGVTQTPKHLITATGQRVTLRCSPRSGDLSVYWYQQSLDQGLQFLIQYYNGEERAKGNILERFSAQQFPDLHSELNLSSLELGDSALYFCASSAAGASVGQFFGPGTRLTVL.

In its sample, this clone was seen a few times. This rearrangement joins TRBV6-1 to TRBJ1-5; a weak D match, TRBD1 (5 bases). V lost 6 bases and J 3 bases, leaving 9 bases between the germline ends. The CDR3 extends over 13 amino acids. CDR1 is MNHNS, CDR2 SASEGT, per germline. CDR3 DNA sequence: TGTGCCAGCAGCGACAGAGACAATCAGCCCCAGCATTTT. It encodes CASSDRDNQPQHF.